A selection of T cell receptor beta chains follows, all from one sample in a study of control samples from healthy donors and cancer patients. Sequencing was performed with immunoSEQ multiplex PCR; in TCRdb, only in-frame clones are kept and a portion is missing. The repertoire holds roughly 120,000 clones, 75% to 90% seen once, with around 1.2% in the top ten. Material for sequencing was PBMCs. The receptor set was obtained from a woman aged 45-65 years with colorectal cancer. CDR3s include the opening cysteine and the closing phenylalanine or tryptophan. The D gene is left open where the match is weak. Expanded clones are given a class, and other clones once, few, many or no size at all.

D gene	V gene	J gene	clone size	CDR3 protein	CDR3 DNA
.	TRBV19	TRBJ2-7	.	CASRRDNQNFYEQYF	TGTGCCAGTAGGAGGGACAATCAAAATTTCTACGAGCAGTACTTC
.	TRBV19	TRBJ2-1	.	CASSIDPDNEQFF	TGTGCCAGTAGTATAGATCCAGACAATGAGCAGTTCTTC
TRBD1	TRBV2	TRBJ1-5	.	CASSEPDRVGQPQHF	TGTGCCAGCAGTGAACCGGACAGGGTCGGTCAGCCCCAGCATTTT
TRBD2	TRBV27	TRBJ2-3	.	CASSLSGLAGTTDTQYF	TGTGCCAGCAGTTTGTCGGGACTAGCGGGAACCACAGATACGCAGTATTTT
.	TRBV5-1	TRBJ1-1	.	CASSQDPVRLDEAFF	TGCGCCAGCAGCCAAGACCCCGTCCGGTTGGATGAAGCTTTCTTT
TRBD2	TRBV7-9	TRBJ2-3	.	CASSRGTSGSDTQYF	TGTGCCAGCAGCCGAGGGACTAGCGGGTCGGATACGCAGTATTTT
.	TRBV28	TRBJ2-1	.	CASSSHGLPDNEQFF	TGTGCCAGCAGTTCACACGGACTACCAGACAATGAGCAGTTCTTC
.	TRBV11-1	TRBJ2-7	once	CASSPGTDSSYEQYF	TGTGCCAGCAGCCCGGGGACGGATAGCTCCTACGAGCAGTACTTC
.	TRBV7-2	TRBJ2-7	.	CASSFFYEQYF	TGTGCCAGCAGCTTTTTCTACGAGCAGTACTTC
TRBD1	TRBV5-1	TRBJ1-6	.	CASSPGTGVSPLHF	TGCGCCAGCAGTCCCGGGACAGGGGTTTCACCCCTCCACTTT
.	TRBV7-8	TRBJ1-3	.	CASSQSDGAGNTIYF	TGTGCCAGCAGTCAGAGCGACGGGGCAGGAAACACCATATATTTT
.	TRBV12-5	TRBJ1-4	.	CASGLGTGINEKLFF	TGTGCTAGTGGTTTGGGCACAGGGATTAATGAAAAACTGTTTTTT
TRBD1	TRBV11-2	TRBJ1-3	.	CASSFWGQGKLTGNTIYF	TGTGCCAGCAGCTTCTGGGGACAGGGCAAATTAACTGGAAACACCATATATTTT
TRBD2	TRBV28	TRBJ2-1	.	CASTFGSGSYNEQFF	TGTGCCAGCACCTTTGGTAGCGGGTCCTACAATGAGCAGTTCTTC
.	TRBV7-6	TRBJ1-1	.	CASSSRGNTEAFF	TGTGCCAGCAGCTCGAGGGGGAACACTGAAGCTTTCTTT
.	TRBV12-3/TRBV12-4	TRBJ1-1	.	CASSLGGARIVFF	TGTGCCAGCAGCCTAGGGGGGGCGCGAATAGTTTTCTTT
TRBD2	TRBV2	TRBJ2-7	.	CASTPGLAGGSYEQYF	TGTGCCAGCACTCCGGGACTAGCGGGGGGGTCCTACGAGCAGTACTTC
TRBD2	TRBV28	TRBJ2-2	.	CASRLTGTSGTGELFF	TGTGCCAGCAGACTTACCGGGACTAGCGGCACCGGGGAGCTGTTTTTT
.	TRBV27	TRBJ2-4	.	CASSLAAGGDIQYF	TGTGCCAGCAGTTTAGCGGCGGGTGGGGACATTCAGTACTTC
.	TRBV6-5	TRBJ1-1	.	CASRPGNNLNTEAFF	TGTGCCAGCAGACCGGGAAACAACCTGAACACTGAAGCTTTCTTT
.	TRBV25-1	TRBJ1-2	.	CASSEYPRGAGYTF	TGTGCCAGCAGTGAATATCCCAGGGGAGCTGGCTACACCTTC
.	TRBV15	TRBJ2-3	.	CATRRQGNTDTQYF	TGTGCCACCAGGCGTCAGGGGAACACAGATACGCAGTATTTT
TRBD2	TRBV30	TRBJ2-1	.	CAWRHRTSDEQFF	TGTGCCTGGAGACACAGGACTAGCGATGAGCAGTTCTTC
.	TRBV29-1	TRBJ1-2	.	CSVESGAANYGYTF	TGCAGCGTTGAGTCCGGGGCCGCTAACTATGGCTACACCTTC
TRBD1	TRBV19	TRBJ1-2	.	CASSPGTGDYGYTF	TGTGCCAGTAGTCCCGGGACAGGGGACTATGGCTACACCTTC
.	TRBV10-3	TRBJ1-6	.	CAINGGSSYNSPLHF	TGTGCCATCAATGGCGGGAGCTCCTATAATTCACCCCTCCACTTT
.	TRBV7-9	TRBJ1-5	.	CASSLDAWWARNQPQHF	TGTGCCAGCAGCTTAGACGCGTGGTGGGCAAGGAATCAGCCCCAGCATTTT
TRBD1	TRBV6-6	TRBJ1-1	.	CASSLTGPNEAFF	TGTGCCAGCAGCCTGACAGGGCCGAATGAAGCTTTCTTT
TRBD1	TRBV28	TRBJ1-5	.	CASSQTGNNQPQHF	TGTGCCAGCAGTCAGACAGGGAACAATCAGCCCCAGCATTTT
.	TRBV3-1/TRBV3-2	TRBJ2-1	.	CASSQDRIRSYNEQFF	TGTGCCAGCAGCCAAGATAGGATCAGGTCCTACAATGAGCAGTTCTTC
.	TRBV9	TRBJ1-1	.	CASSVGGRVGTEAFF	TGTGCCAGCAGCGTAGGTGGCAGGGTGGGGACTGAAGCTTTCTTT